Sequencing of this TCR beta chain was carried out in a study of blood T cell repertoires in COVID-19. About the study: Sources were T cells, B-cell-depleted T cells, or PBMCs; the material itself was cDNA or gDNA.

TCRdb's copy holds only in-frame clones and misses some; the assay was immunoSEQ multiplex PCR. The sample includes 130,000 or so clones, 85% to 90% of them seen just once. The CDR3 sequence is 15 residues long. Germline V gene data show CDR1 as SGHKS and CDR2 as YYEKEE (reference sequence). Trimming stripped 0 bases from V and 2 bases from J, with 11 bases between. The receptor was isolated from a man in his sixties with COVID-19, enrolled during active disease. Sample: peripheral blood. This chain uses TRBV5-5 with TRBJ2-5; TRBD2 is a possible D gene (5 bases). CDR3 region: CASSLAPGVQETQYF. CDR3 nucleotide sequence: TGTGCCAGCAGCTTGGCCCCCGGGGTTCAAGAGACCCAGTACTTC. Full variable domain (outside the CDR3, taken from reference TRBV5-5 and TRBJ2-5): DAGVTQSPTHLIKTRGQQVTLRCSPISGHKSVSWYQQVLGQGPQFIFQYYEKEERGRGNFPDRFSARQFPNYSSELNVNALLLGDSALYLCASSLAPGVQETQYFGPGTRLLVL.